This is a list of T cell receptor beta chains from one sample in a study of beta chain features in type 1 diabetes. Some clones are missing from TCRdb's copy, which holds only in-frame ones; the method was immunoSEQ multiplex PCR. The sample lists 900,000 or so clones; about a sixth were seen once. Material for sequencing was naive CD4+ T cells from blood. Every receptor here comes from a woman aged 18-29 years in good health. The CDR3 runs from the conserved cysteine through the conserved F or W. The D gene is left open where the match is weak. Not all rows give a size; the values are once, few, many and, for expanded clones, a class.

v_gene,j_gene,abundance,d_gene,CDR3nt,CDR3aa
TRBV2,TRBJ1-5,few,TRBD1,TGTGCCAGCAGCGGACCGGGACAGGGCCAGCATTTT,CASSGPGQGQHF
TRBV16,TRBJ1-5,few,TRBD1,TGTGCCAGCAGTGACGACAGGGGGCTAGATAGCAATCAGCCCCAGCATTTT,CASSDDRGLDSNQPQHF
TRBV11-2,TRBJ2-1,NA,TRBD2,TGTGCCAGCAGCTTAGAGTTCTCTACTAGCGGGTCTTACAATGAGCAGTTCTTC,CASSLEFSTSGSYNEQFF
TRBV18,TRBJ2-5,few,NA,TGTGCCAGCTCACCGCCTACCAGGCAGACCCAGTACTTC,CASSPPTRQTQYF
TRBV7-2,TRBJ2-1,few,TRBD2,TGTGCCAGCAGCTCGGGACTAGCCCCGAATGAGCAGTTCTTC,CASSSGLAPNEQFF
TRBV9,TRBJ2-7,few,NA,TGTGCCAGCAGCGTAGGGGATGATTTGGCGGGATCGACCTACGAGCAGTACTTC,CASSVGDDLAGSTYEQYF
TRBV7-8,TRBJ1-4,few,NA,TGTGCCAGCAGCTTCTCCCGGGACCGGAATGAAAAACTGTTTTTT,CASSFSRDRNEKLFF
TRBV7-6,TRBJ2-2,NA,NA,TGTGCCAGCAGCTTAGTTGAAAGACTGAACACCGGGGAGCTGTTTTTT,CASSLVERLNTGELFF
TRBV6-5,TRBJ1-5,NA,NA,TGTGCCAGCAAGGGGCTGGGCAATCAGCCCCAGCATTTT,CASKGLGNQPQHF
TRBV18,TRBJ1-1,NA,NA,TGTGCCAGCTCACCCGGGGATATGCGACCTGAAGCTTTCTTT,CASSPGDMRPEAFF
TRBV13,TRBJ2-7,few,NA,TGTGCCAGCAGCTCCCTGGGCGGGCGGGGCGAGCAGTACTTC,CASSSLGGRGEQYF
TRBV7-2,TRBJ2-1,few,NA,TGTGCCAGCAGCTACTGGTACAATGAGCAGTTCTTC,CASSYWYNEQFF
TRBV11-2,TRBJ2-5,NA,NA,TGTGCCAGCAGATCCTTGCGGTCGAGGGAGACCCAGTACTTC,CASRSLRSRETQYF
TRBV7-2,TRBJ2-7,NA,NA,TGTGCCAGCAGCTTTCTTCCTAGTTCGTCCTACGAGCAGTACTTC,CASSFLPSSSYEQYF
TRBV21-1,TRBJ1-1,NA,NA,TGTGCCAGCAGCAACACTGAAGCTTTCTTT,CASSNTEAFF
TRBV11-2,TRBJ2-7,NA,NA,TGTGCCAGCAGCCTGACAGGACAGTGGATAAATCGAAAACCCCACGAGCAGTACTTC,CASSLTGQWINRKPHEQYF
TRBV5-1,TRBJ2-2,NA,TRBD1,TGCGCCAGCAGCTTGACAGGGACAGGGAACACCGGGGAGCTGTTTTTT,CASSLTGTGNTGELFF
TRBV7-2,TRBJ2-7,NA,NA,TGTGCCAGCAGCTATCAGGTGTCACGCTACGAGCAGTACTTC,CASSYQVSRYEQYF
TRBV7-2,TRBJ1-5,NA,NA,TGTGCCAGCAGCTTAGGGATGGGGGATCAGCCCCAGCATTTT,CASSLGMGDQPQHF
TRBV2,TRBJ1-5,NA,TRBD1,TGTGCCAGCAGTGAGGGCAGGGGGTACAATCAGCCCCAGCATTTT,CASSEGRGYNQPQHF
TRBV23-1,TRBJ2-7,few,NA,TGCGCCAGCAGCCTACCAATAAGGGCGGCCCTCCTTAAATCCTACGAGCAGTACTTC,CASSLPIRAALLKSYEQYF
TRBV9,TRBJ2-3,few,NA,TGTGCCAGCAGCGGACAGCTGGGAGTTGGAGATACGCAGTATTTT,CASSGQLGVGDTQYF
TRBV5-1,TRBJ2-6,NA,NA,TGCGCCAGCGCAGACATCTCCGGGGCCAACGTCCTGACTTTC,CASADISGANVLTF
TRBV7-9,TRBJ2-1,NA,TRBD2,TGTGCCAGCAGCTTAGGAGCGGGGCTTGAGAATGAGCAGTTCTTC,CASSLGAGLENEQFF
TRBV5-4,TRBJ2-1,few,TRBD2,TGTGCCAGCAGCTTGGGGGTCGGCGGGAGGGCCGGCAATGAGCAGTTCTTC,CASSLGVGGRAGNEQFF
TRBV5-1,TRBJ2-3,few,TRBD1,TGCGCCAGCAGCATGCGGACAGGCCGGGATACGCAGTATTTT,CASSMRTGRDTQYF
TRBV7-2,TRBJ2-7,few,NA,TGTGCCAGCAGCTCCCGCGGCTCCTACGAGCAGTACTTC,CASSSRGSYEQYF
TRBV11-2,TRBJ2-7,few,TRBD1,TGTGCCAGCACTGGGACAGGGGGGATCACCGAGCAGTACTTC,CASTGTGGITEQYF
TRBV13,TRBJ2-1,NA,NA,TGTGCCAGCAGCTTACGAACCGGCTCCTACAATGAGCAGTTCTTC,CASSLRTGSYNEQFF
TRBV7-2,TRBJ2-7,NA,NA,TGTGCCAGCAGCTTAGCGGAGTCCTCCTACGAGCAGTACTTC,CASSLAESSYEQYF
TRBV27,TRBJ1-1,NA,TRBD1,TGTGCCAGCAGTTTATCAGGGACAGGGAACACTGAAGCTTTCTTT,CASSLSGTGNTEAFF
TRBV6-6,TRBJ2-1,NA,NA,TGTGCCAGCAGCAGACCGGCCGATGAGCAGTTCTTC,CASSRPADEQFF
TRBV2,TRBJ1-5,NA,NA,TGTGCCAGCAGTGAATATGGTCCGTTTAGCAATCAGCCCCAGCATTTT,CASSEYGPFSNQPQHF
TRBV7-3,TRBJ2-7,NA,NA,TGTGCCAGCAGCTCCGGACCAACCTACGAGCAGTACTTC,CASSSGPTYEQYF
TRBV6-6,TRBJ2-7,NA,TRBD1,TGTGCCAGCAGTCACCGGGACAGGGCCGGCTCCTACGAGCAGTACTTC,CASSHRDRAGSYEQYF
TRBV18,TRBJ2-1,NA,TRBD1,TGTGCCAGCTCACCGGACAGGTCCTACAATGAGCAGTTCTTC,CASSPDRSYNEQFF
TRBV28,TRBJ1-1,NA,NA,TGTGCCAGCAGTCCTCCAGGGCTATACACGGAAGCTTTCTTT,CASSPPGLYTEAFF
TRBV5-1,TRBJ1-2,NA,TRBD1,TGCGCCAGCACGCACGTCCCGGGACAGGGAGCTAACTATGGCTACACCTTC,CASTHVPGQGANYGYTF
TRBV2,TRBJ2-5,few,TRBD2,TGTGCCAGCAATCAGGAGGCGGGAGTCCGAGAGACCCAGTACTTC,CASNQEAGVRETQYF
TRBV18,TRBJ1-2,NA,NA,TGTGCCAGCTCACCACCGGCAGGGAACTATGGCTACACCTTC,CASSPPAGNYGYTF
TRBV11-2,TRBJ2-2,few,NA,TGTGCCAGCAGCTTAGGCCAGGGATATACCGGGGAGCTGTTTTTT,CASSLGQGYTGELFF
TRBV28,TRBJ2-7,NA,TRBD2,TGTGCCAGCAGTGAGACTAGCGCTGACTACGAGCAGTACTTC,CASSETSADYEQYF
TRBV5-6,TRBJ1-4,NA,NA,TGTGCCAGCAGCTTGAGCGGGGCAGAAAAACTGTTTTTT,CASSLSGAEKLFF
TRBV9,TRBJ2-1,NA,TRBD2,TGTGCCAGCAGCGCGGGACTAGCGGGCTACAATGAGCAGTTCTTC,CASSAGLAGYNEQFF
TRBV28,TRBJ2-3,NA,NA,TGTGCCAGCAGGGGAACGGATGATAGCACAGATACGCAGTATTTT,CASRGTDDSTDTQYF
TRBV28,TRBJ1-4,NA,NA,TGTGCCAGCAGGGGCTGGGCTAATGAAAAACTGTTTTTT,CASRGWANEKLFF
TRBV28,TRBJ2-1,NA,TRBD2,TGTGCCAGCAGTTCTAGCGGGTATAGCTCCTACAATGAGCAGTTCTTC,CASSSSGYSSYNEQFF
TRBV6-5,TRBJ1-1,NA,NA,TGTGCCAGCAGTTACTCGTATGTGGACACTGAAGCTTTCTTT,CASSYSYVDTEAFF
TRBV28,TRBJ2-5,NA,NA,TGTGCCAGCAGTGTCGAGGCGGACAGAACCCAGTACTTC,CASSVEADRTQYF
TRBV27,TRBJ1-5,NA,NA,TGTGCCAGCAGTAACCACGGGGACCGTCAGCCCCAGCATTTT,CASSNHGDRQPQHF
TRBV6-5,TRBJ2-3,NA,NA,TGTGCCAGCAGTTACTCGGGACCGCGGGGCACAGATACGCAGTATTTT,CASSYSGPRGTDTQYF
TRBV28,TRBJ1-2,NA,NA,TGTGCCAGCAGTTGGGCGTTCTTTGGCTACACCTTC,CASSWAFFGYTF